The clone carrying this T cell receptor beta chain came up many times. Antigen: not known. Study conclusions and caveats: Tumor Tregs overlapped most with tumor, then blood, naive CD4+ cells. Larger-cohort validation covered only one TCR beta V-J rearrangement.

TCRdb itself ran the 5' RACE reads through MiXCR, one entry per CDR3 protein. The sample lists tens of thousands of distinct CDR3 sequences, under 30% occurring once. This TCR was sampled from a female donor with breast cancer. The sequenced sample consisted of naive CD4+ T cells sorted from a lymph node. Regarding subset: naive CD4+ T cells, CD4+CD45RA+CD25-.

The DNA for the CDR3 is TGTGCCAGCAGTTTATGGGGACGGAGCACAGATACGCAGTATTTT. Protein: CASSLWGRSTDTQYF. The V call is TRBV27, the J call TRBJ2-3; D possibly matches TRBD1 or TRBD2 (5 bases each). Looked up from germline, CDR1 is MNHEY and CDR2 is SMNVEV (reference sequence). This CDR3 has 15 amino acids. The V end lost 1 base, the J end lost 0 bases, and 8 bases lay between the germline ends.